This T cell receptor (beta chain) is drawn from a study of blood T cell repertoires in COVID-19. This table comes from immunoSEQ multiplex PCR, and its TCRdb copy is limited to in-frame clones, with some not included. The repertoire holds tens of thousands of clones, with roughly 80% as singletons. CDR1 and CDR2 (germline): MNHEY, SVGAGI. The CDR3 runs to 13 residues. The germline V and J ends were trimmed by 6 bases and 2 bases, with 11 bases remaining between them. This clone occurred once. This receptor was obtained from a man older than 75 with active or convalescent COVID-19. The material sequenced was peripheral blood. V usage is TRBV6-5 and J usage is TRBJ2-7; unclear D gene. This chain's CDR3 is CASRTGGAYEQYF. CDR3 nucleotide sequence: TGTGCCAGCAGAACCGGCGGAGCCTACGAGCAGTACTTC.